The clone carrying this T cell receptor beta chain turned up a few times. In germline, CDR1 is KGHSH, CDR2 LQKENI. The ends were cut back, 5 bases at V and 0 bases at J, with 10 bases in the middle. The CDR3 consists of 14 residues. Profiled with immunoSEQ multiplex PCR; TCRdb holds only in-frame clones, not every one. This table has about 38,000 clones, 80% to 85% appearing once. These data come from a study of blood T cell repertoires in COVID-19. The genes are TRBV18 and TRBJ1-1; D not certain. The sequence was obtained from a man aged 55 to 69 with COVID-19, enrolled during active disease. The source material was peripheral blood. The CDR3 DNA is TGTGCCAGCTCAGTACAGATCATGAACACTGAAGCTTTCTTT. Its protein product is CASSVQIMNTEAFF.